This record covers a single T cell receptor (beta chain). This sample is part of a study of T cell responses to AZD1222 COVID-19 vaccine. Generated by immunoSEQ multiplex PCR, the TCRdb table keeps only in-frame clones and is missing some. The sample shows 200,000 to 250,000 clones, approximately 94% of them seen only once. CDR3 length equals 12 residues. Per the germline V gene, CDR1 is SGHTA and CDR2 is FQGNSA. Deletions cut 3 bases from V and 6 bases from J, with 7 bases between. The TCR comes from an adult who received the MenACWY meningococcal vaccine as a control. The sample consisted of peripheral blood, taken 28 days after the second dose of the MenACWY control vaccine. The chain is built from TRBV7-2 and TRBJ2-3; D gene ambiguous. The CDR3 is CASSFMKDTQYF. In DNA, the CDR3 is TGTGCCAGCAGCTTCATGAAGGATACGCAGTATTTT.